This T cell receptor beta chain was sequenced in a study of control samples from healthy donors and cancer patients (dated by TCRdb to the early 2020s). A word on this clone: What this receptor recognizes is not known. Base qualities are not provided; no much larger clone lies one nucleotide away.

Library creation used the immunoSEQ multiplex PCR assay. TCRdb holds this immuneACCESS table with in-frame rearrangements only. Some clones are missing; in checked studies, unresolved V genes explain under half, and the rest has no known cause. This sample has 200,000 to 250,000 clones in its table, and roughly 94% of those were observed once. The ten most abundant clones make up approximately 1.5% of the sample. The junction carries 6 bases between V and J, which are trimmed by 0 bases and 2 bases respectively. From the cysteine up to the phenylalanine, the CDR3 has a length of 14 residues. Of the read, only the CDR3 DNA is kept; its 42 bases are in frame from base 1. CDR1 and CDR2 are drawn from the germline V gene: SGHRS, YFSETQ.

Input material: blood. The chain couples TRBV5-1 to TRBJ2-1; the D gene remains uncertain. This TCR was sampled from a middle-aged man in good health. The CDR3 reads CASSLASTYNEQFF. The DNA is as follows: TGCGCCAGCAGCTTGGCCTCCACCTACAATGAGCAGTTCTTC.